This TCR beta chain derives from a study of regulatory T cells in long-lasting Graves disease. Study background: Over 5 years of antithyroid drugs with positive TSH receptor antibodies was taken to mean persistent Graves' disease.

CDR3-region Arm-PCR and iRepertoire HTBI primers produced the TCR beta libraries. MiXCR, run by TCRdb on the multiplex PCR reads, gives a single entry per CDR3 protein. This sample has more than 350,000 distinct CDR3 sequences, with roughly 23% found just once. Details on this clonotype: The antigen remains undetermined.

Study-wide results and limits: Lower TCR diversity characterized persistent Graves' patients relative to newly diagnosed patients.

The CDR3 has 15 amino acids. The V and J ends lost 3 bases and 1 base respectively, with 10 bases between them. In germline, CDR1 is MNHNS, CDR2 SASEGT. Noted time point: persistent/refractory GD, antithyroid drugs over 5 years with positive TRAb. PBMC RNA served as the TCR library source. American Thyroid Association guidelines defined Graves' disease diagnosis. This TCR was recovered from a female donor with Graves disease. The genes are TRBV6-1 and TRBJ1-5; maybe TRBD1 (5 bases). The source was peripheral blood mononuclear cells (PBMCs), collected when the disease was refractory, from a patient treated with antithyroid drugs. DNA for the CDR3: TGTGCCAGCAGTGACCTGTGGGGCAGCAATCAGCCCCAGCATTTT. It encodes CASSDLWGSNQPQHF.